The rows below give T cell receptor beta chains drawn from one sample of a study of radiation and T cells in renal cell carcinoma. Assay used: immunoSEQ multiplex PCR; TCRdb lists only in-frame clones, some missing. This table has about 120,000 clones, approximately 78% appearing once. This material consisted of blood, taken from a patient whose treatment included radiotherapy and nephrectomy. These receptor sequences come from a woman in her sixties or seventies with renal cell carcinoma. Each CDR3 is given with its conserved first and last residue. A D gene is named only where the DNA matches it firmly. For some rows the clone size is stated as once, few or many, or as a class when expanded; others skip it.

abundance: once
v_gene: TRBV11-2
j_gene: TRBJ2-2
d_gene: -
CDR3aa: CASSLVVLTGEAEELFF
CDR3nt: TGTGCCAGCAGCTTAGTCGTTCTAACAGGGGAGGCCGAGGAGCTGTTTTTT

abundance: once
v_gene: TRBV6-5
j_gene: TRBJ1-2
d_gene: -
CDR3aa: CASSYGGAHNYGYTF
CDR3nt: TGTGCCAGCAGTTACGGGGGGGCGCATAACTATGGCTACACCTTC

abundance: -
v_gene: TRBV28
j_gene: TRBJ1-4
d_gene: -
CDR3aa: CATLDEKLFF
CDR3nt: TGTGCCACCTTGGATGAAAAACTGTTTTTT

abundance: -
v_gene: TRBV6-5
j_gene: TRBJ1-1
d_gene: -
CDR3aa: CASSPDWDTEAFF
CDR3nt: TGTGCCAGCAGCCCTGACTGGGACACTGAAGCTTTCTTT

abundance: few
v_gene: TRBV19
j_gene: TRBJ1-1
d_gene: TRBD1
CDR3aa: CASSPDRVNTEAFF
CDR3nt: TGTGCCAGTAGCCCGGACAGGGTGAACACTGAAGCTTTCTTT

abundance: -
v_gene: TRBV7-9
j_gene: TRBJ1-5
d_gene: -
CDR3aa: CASSNALNQPQHF
CDR3nt: TGTGCCAGCAGCAACGCCCTCAATCAGCCCCAGCATTTT

abundance: -
v_gene: TRBV28
j_gene: TRBJ2-7
d_gene: -
CDR3aa: CASNTDRIDEQYF
CDR3nt: TGTGCCAGCAACACAGACAGGATTGATGAGCAGTACTTC

abundance: once
v_gene: TRBV28
j_gene: TRBJ1-6
d_gene: -
CDR3aa: CASSFSSPLHF
CDR3nt: TGTGCCAGCAGTTTTTCTTCACCCCTCCACTTT

abundance: -
v_gene: TRBV6-1
j_gene: TRBJ1-5
d_gene: -
CDR3aa: CASSEWAQVNQPQHF
CDR3nt: TGTGCCAGCAGTGAATGGGCCCAGGTCAATCAGCCCCAGCATTTT

abundance: -
v_gene: TRBV18
j_gene: TRBJ1-1
d_gene: -
CDR3aa: CASSPTLTVENTEAFF
CDR3nt: TGTGCCAGCTCACCCACCCTGACGGTAGAGAACACTGAAGCTTTCTTT

abundance: -
v_gene: TRBV5-1
j_gene: TRBJ1-4
d_gene: TRBD1
CDR3aa: CASSVGQGDEKLFF
CDR3nt: TGCGCCAGCAGCGTGGGACAGGGGGACGAAAAACTGTTTTTT

abundance: few
v_gene: TRBV7-2
j_gene: TRBJ2-5
d_gene: TRBD2
CDR3aa: CASSLGSGGARQETQYF
CDR3nt: TGTGCCAGCAGCTTAGGTAGCGGGGGGGCGAGGCAAGAGACCCAGTACTTC

abundance: -
v_gene: TRBV18
j_gene: TRBJ1-5
d_gene: -
CDR3aa: CASSPGGGENQPQHF
CDR3nt: TGTGCCAGCTCACCGGGCGGGGGTGAAAATCAGCCCCAGCATTTT

abundance: few
v_gene: TRBV29-1
j_gene: TRBJ1-5
d_gene: TRBD1
CDR3aa: CSVAQGDNQPQHF
CDR3nt: TGCAGCGTTGCACAGGGGGACAATCAGCCCCAGCATTTT

abundance: -
v_gene: TRBV7-2
j_gene: TRBJ1-5
d_gene: -
CDR3aa: CASSLVSGNQPQHF
CDR3nt: TGTGCCAGCAGCTTAGTTTCAGGGAATCAGCCCCAGCATTTT

abundance: -
v_gene: TRBV5-6
j_gene: TRBJ1-4
d_gene: TRBD1
CDR3aa: CASTRDRLGKLFF
CDR3nt: TGTGCCAGCACCCGGGACAGATTAGGGAAACTGTTTTTT

abundance: -
v_gene: TRBV15
j_gene: TRBJ2-5
d_gene: -
CDR3aa: CATSRVGPTETQYF
CDR3nt: TGTGCCACCAGCAGAGTGGGCCCCACAGAGACCCAGTACTTC

abundance: -
v_gene: TRBV6-5
j_gene: TRBJ2-7
d_gene: -
CDR3aa: CASSANGQGYEQYF
CDR3nt: TGTGCCAGCAGTGCCAATGGGCAGGGTTACGAGCAGTACTTC

abundance: -
v_gene: TRBV7-2
j_gene: TRBJ2-7
d_gene: TRBD1
CDR3aa: CASSLVAGTGGSYEQYF
CDR3nt: TGTGCCAGCAGCTTAGTCGCGGGGACAGGGGGTTCCTACGAGCAGTACTTC

abundance: -
v_gene: TRBV2
j_gene: TRBJ2-1
d_gene: TRBD2
CDR3aa: CASSEGPSGGLFF
CDR3nt: TGTGCCAGCAGTGAGGGCCCTAGCGGGGGGCTGTTCTTC

abundance: -
v_gene: TRBV28
j_gene: TRBJ1-2
d_gene: -
CDR3aa: CASSFRDNSGYTF
CDR3nt: TGTGCCAGCAGTTTCCGGGACAATTCTGGCTACACCTTC

abundance: -
v_gene: TRBV6-5
j_gene: TRBJ1-4
d_gene: -
CDR3aa: CASRGRGYEKLFF
CDR3nt: TGTGCCAGCAGGGGCCGAGGATATGAAAAACTGTTTTTT

abundance: -
v_gene: TRBV9
j_gene: TRBJ2-5
d_gene: -
CDR3aa: CASSGPEYEETQYF
CDR3nt: TGTGCCAGCAGCGGGCCAGAGTATGAAGAGACCCAGTACTTC

abundance: -
v_gene: TRBV5-1
j_gene: TRBJ2-5
d_gene: -
CDR3aa: CASSLMTVQETQYF
CDR3nt: TGCGCCAGCAGCTTGATGACAGTCCAAGAGACCCAGTACTTC

abundance: -
v_gene: TRBV28
j_gene: TRBJ2-7
d_gene: TRBD1
CDR3aa: CASRERPGQGPYEQYF
CDR3nt: TGTGCCAGCAGGGAAAGACCGGGACAGGGACCCTACGAGCAGTACTTC

abundance: -
v_gene: TRBV30
j_gene: TRBJ1-6
d_gene: -
CDR3aa: CALGQKFNSPLHF
CDR3nt: TGTGCCTTAGGACAGAAATTTAATTCACCCCTCCACTTT

abundance: -
v_gene: TRBV11-1
j_gene: TRBJ2-7
d_gene: -
CDR3aa: CASSTGHPPYEQYF
CDR3nt: TGTGCCAGCAGCACGGGACACCCCCCCTACGAGCAGTACTTC

abundance: -
v_gene: TRBV7-3
j_gene: TRBJ1-6
d_gene: -
CDR3aa: CASSLSRRQASPLHF
CDR3nt: TGTGCCAGCAGCTTAAGCCGGAGACAGGCGTCACCCCTCCACTTT

abundance: -
v_gene: TRBV2
j_gene: TRBJ2-3
d_gene: -
CDR3aa: CASSEARQPSGDTQYF
CDR3nt: TGTGCCAGCAGTGAAGCGCGCCAGCCCTCCGGAGATACGCAGTATTTT

abundance: -
v_gene: TRBV2
j_gene: TRBJ1-4
d_gene: TRBD1
CDR3aa: CASSSPGQAFEKLFF
CDR3nt: TGTGCCAGCAGTTCCCCGGGACAGGCGTTTGAAAAACTGTTTTTT

abundance: -
v_gene: TRBV6-5
j_gene: TRBJ1-5
d_gene: -
CDR3aa: CASRDRGQPQHF
CDR3nt: TGTGCCAGCAGGGACAGAGGCCAGCCCCAGCATTTT

abundance: -
v_gene: TRBV11-3
j_gene: TRBJ2-7
d_gene: TRBD1
CDR3aa: CASSFGTGETGTYEQYF
CDR3nt: TGTGCCAGCAGCTTCGGGACAGGGGAGACTGGGACCTACGAGCAGTACTTC

abundance: -
v_gene: TRBV28
j_gene: TRBJ1-1
d_gene: -
CDR3aa: CASSSGKGTGNTEAFF
CDR3nt: TGTGCCAGCAGTTCCGGAAAGGGGACGGGGAACACTGAAGCTTTCTTT

abundance: -
v_gene: TRBV2
j_gene: TRBJ2-1
d_gene: -
CDR3aa: CASSARVWDEQFF
CDR3nt: TGTGCCAGCAGTGCCCGGGTCTGGGATGAGCAGTTCTTC

abundance: once
v_gene: TRBV7-2
j_gene: TRBJ1-2
d_gene: -
CDR3aa: CASSLLHGANYGYTF
CDR3nt: TGTGCCAGCAGCCTCCTCCACGGGGCCAACTATGGCTACACCTTC

abundance: -
v_gene: TRBV5-6
j_gene: TRBJ2-5
d_gene: TRBD2
CDR3aa: CASSSSGLAGGWEETQYF
CDR3nt: TGTGCCAGCAGCTCCTCCGGACTAGCGGGGGGCTGGGAAGAGACCCAGTACTTC

abundance: -
v_gene: TRBV2
j_gene: TRBJ1-6
d_gene: -
CDR3aa: CASSVGTSPLHF
CDR3nt: TGTGCCAGCAGTGTGGGGACCTCACCCCTCCACTTT

abundance: -
v_gene: TRBV6-6
j_gene: TRBJ1-6
d_gene: -
CDR3aa: CASSYSRGLNSPLHF
CDR3nt: TGTGCCAGCAGTTACTCGCGGGGGCTAAATTCACCCCTCCACTTT

abundance: few
v_gene: TRBV4-1
j_gene: TRBJ1-1
d_gene: -
CDR3aa: CASGPGEDTEAFF
CDR3nt: TGCGCCAGCGGGCCTGGGGAGGACACTGAAGCTTTCTTT

abundance: -
v_gene: TRBV7-2
j_gene: TRBJ1-1
d_gene: -
CDR3aa: CASSLVRGARTEAFF
CDR3nt: TGTGCCAGCAGCTTAGTACGGGGGGCTCGAACTGAAGCTTTCTTT

abundance: -
v_gene: TRBV4-3
j_gene: TRBJ2-2
d_gene: -
CDR3aa: CASSPIALTGRDGELFF
CDR3nt: TGCGCCAGCAGCCCAATCGCATTGACAGGGAGGGACGGGGAGCTGTTTTTT

abundance: -
v_gene: TRBV18
j_gene: TRBJ2-5
d_gene: -
CDR3aa: CASSFYRDQETQYF
CDR3nt: TGTGCCAGCTCATTTTACAGGGACCAAGAGACCCAGTACTTC

abundance: -
v_gene: TRBV7-6
j_gene: TRBJ2-1
d_gene: -
CDR3aa: CASSLASGASGVYNEQFF
CDR3nt: TGTGCCAGCAGCTTAGCATCGGGGGCTAGCGGAGTGTACAATGAGCAGTTCTTC

abundance: -
v_gene: TRBV25-1
j_gene: TRBJ2-2
d_gene: -
CDR3aa: CASRQGDGELFF
CDR3nt: TGTGCCAGCAGACAGGGTGACGGGGAGCTGTTTTTT

abundance: -
v_gene: TRBV4-1
j_gene: TRBJ2-7
d_gene: -
CDR3aa: CASSQGGGSYEQYF
CDR3nt: TGCGCCAGCAGCCAAGGGGGAGGTTCCTACGAGCAGTACTTC